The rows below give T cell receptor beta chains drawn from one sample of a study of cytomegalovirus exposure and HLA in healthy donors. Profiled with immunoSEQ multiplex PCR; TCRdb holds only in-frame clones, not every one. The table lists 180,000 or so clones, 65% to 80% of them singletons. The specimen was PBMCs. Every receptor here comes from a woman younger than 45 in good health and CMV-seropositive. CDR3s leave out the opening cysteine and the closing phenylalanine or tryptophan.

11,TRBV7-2,ASSRNINYGYT
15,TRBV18,ASSLLRDRAPGTEAF
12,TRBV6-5,ASSSHGGDTEAF
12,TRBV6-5,ASSSGGLAYEQY
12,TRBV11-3,ASSWGQGPYEQY
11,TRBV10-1,ASSGPQGREQY
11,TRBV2,ASRLQGDYGYT
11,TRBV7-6,ASSSYRDAEAF
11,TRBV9,ASNGAGGTEAF
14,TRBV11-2,ASSARTSGGAFEQF
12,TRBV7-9,ASSPTRRQETQY
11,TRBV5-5,ASSLTGNTEAF
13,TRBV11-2,ASQTGDATNEKLF
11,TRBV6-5,ASSRLAEETQY
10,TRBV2,AGGGLTDTQY